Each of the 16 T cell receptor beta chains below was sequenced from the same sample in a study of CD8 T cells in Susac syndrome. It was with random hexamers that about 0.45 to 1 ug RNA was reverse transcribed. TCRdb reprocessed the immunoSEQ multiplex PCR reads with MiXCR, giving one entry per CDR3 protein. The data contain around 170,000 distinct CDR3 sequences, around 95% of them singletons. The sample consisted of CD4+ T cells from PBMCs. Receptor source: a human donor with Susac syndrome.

The CDR3 DNA reads as TGCAGTGCTCCCTCCGGACAGCAAGCAGATACGCAGTATTTT. Protein sequence: CSAPSGQQADTQYF. This chain connects TRBV20-1 to TRBJ2-3; D is possibly TRBD1 (6 bases). The germline CDR1 and CDR2 sequences are DFQATT and SNEGSKA (reference sequence). CDR3 length equals 14 residues. Between the trimmed V and J ends, which lost 5 bases and 4 bases, there was a span of 16 bases.

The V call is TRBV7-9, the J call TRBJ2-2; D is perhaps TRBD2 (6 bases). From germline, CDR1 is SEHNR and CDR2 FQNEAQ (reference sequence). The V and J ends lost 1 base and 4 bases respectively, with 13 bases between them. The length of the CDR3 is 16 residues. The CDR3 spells CASSLEVLGGTGELFF. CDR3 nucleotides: TGTGCCAGCAGCTTAGAGGTCCTCGGGGGCACCGGGGAGCTGTTTTTT.

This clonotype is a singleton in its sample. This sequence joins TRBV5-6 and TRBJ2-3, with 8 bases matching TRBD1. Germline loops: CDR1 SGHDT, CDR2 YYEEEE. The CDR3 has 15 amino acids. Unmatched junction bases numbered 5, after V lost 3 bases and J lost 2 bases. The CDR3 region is CASSSGTGLTDTQYF. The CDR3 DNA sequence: TGTGCCAGCAGCTCAGGGACAGGACTCACAGATACGCAGTATTTT.

This CDR3 is CASSLLGGDTDTQYF. The CDR3 nucleotides are TGTGCCAGCAGCCTTTTGGGGGGGGACACAGATACGCAGTATTTT. The chain carries TRBV11-2 and TRBJ2-3; 7 bases are shared with TRBD2. The length of the CDR3 is 15 residues. The ends lost 5 bases at V and 2 bases at J; junction bases unmatched: 7. CDR1 is SGHAT and CDR2 is FQNNGV in the germline V gene.

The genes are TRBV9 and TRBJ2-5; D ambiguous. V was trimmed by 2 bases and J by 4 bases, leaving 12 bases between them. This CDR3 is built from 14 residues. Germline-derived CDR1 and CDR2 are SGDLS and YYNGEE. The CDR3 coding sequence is TGTGCCAGCAGCGTTGGGGTAGGAATAGAGACCCAGTACTTC. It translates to CASSVGVGIETQYF.

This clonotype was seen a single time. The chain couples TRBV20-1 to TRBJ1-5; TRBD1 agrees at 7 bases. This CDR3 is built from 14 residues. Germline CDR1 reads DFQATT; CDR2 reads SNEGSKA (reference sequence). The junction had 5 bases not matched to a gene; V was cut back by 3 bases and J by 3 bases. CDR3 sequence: CSASPGQDNQPQHF. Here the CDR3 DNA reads TGCAGTGCTAGTCCTGGACAGGACAATCAGCCCCAGCATTTT.

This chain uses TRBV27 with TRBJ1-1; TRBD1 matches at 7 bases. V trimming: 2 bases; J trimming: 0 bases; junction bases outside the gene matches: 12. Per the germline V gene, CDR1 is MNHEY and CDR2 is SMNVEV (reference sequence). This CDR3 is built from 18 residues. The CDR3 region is CASSLKRGGASLNTEAFF. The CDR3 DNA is TGTGCCAGCAGTTTAAAGAGAGGGGGCGCTTCTTTGAACACTGAAGCTTTCTTT.

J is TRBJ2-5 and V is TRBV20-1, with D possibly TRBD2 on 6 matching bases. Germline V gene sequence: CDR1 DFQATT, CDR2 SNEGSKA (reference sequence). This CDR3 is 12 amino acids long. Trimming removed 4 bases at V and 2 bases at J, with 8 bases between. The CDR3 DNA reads TGCAGTGCTATAGGGACTCAAGAGACCCAGTACTTC. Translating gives CSAIGTQETQYF.

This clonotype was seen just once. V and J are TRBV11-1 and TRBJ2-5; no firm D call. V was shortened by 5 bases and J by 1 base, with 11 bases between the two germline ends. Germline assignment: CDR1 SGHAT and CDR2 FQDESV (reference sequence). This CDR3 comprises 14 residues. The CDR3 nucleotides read TGTGCCAGCAGCACGTTCTGGAGCCAAGAGACCCAGTACTTC. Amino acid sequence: CASSTFWSQETQYF.

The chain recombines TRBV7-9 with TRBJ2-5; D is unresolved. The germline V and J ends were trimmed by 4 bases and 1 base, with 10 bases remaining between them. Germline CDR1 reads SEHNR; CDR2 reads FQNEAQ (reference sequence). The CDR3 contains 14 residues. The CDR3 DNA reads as TGTGCCAGCAGCTCAGACGGCAGCCAAGAGACCCAGTACTTC. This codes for CASSSDGSQETQYF.

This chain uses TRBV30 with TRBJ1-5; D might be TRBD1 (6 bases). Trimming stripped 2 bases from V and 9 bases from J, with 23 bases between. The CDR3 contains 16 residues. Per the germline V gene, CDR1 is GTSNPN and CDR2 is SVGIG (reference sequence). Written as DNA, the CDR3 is TGTGCCTGGAGTTCATTTACCGACAGGTCCGTCTCGCCCCAGCATTTT. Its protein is CAWSSFTDRSVSPQHF.

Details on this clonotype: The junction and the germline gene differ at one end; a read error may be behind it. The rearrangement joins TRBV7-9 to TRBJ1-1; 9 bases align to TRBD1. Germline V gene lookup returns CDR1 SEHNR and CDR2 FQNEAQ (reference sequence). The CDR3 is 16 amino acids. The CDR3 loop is CASSLTLGTGNTETFF. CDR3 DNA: TGTGCCAGCAGCTTAACCCTCGGGACAGGGAACACTGAAACTTTCTTT.

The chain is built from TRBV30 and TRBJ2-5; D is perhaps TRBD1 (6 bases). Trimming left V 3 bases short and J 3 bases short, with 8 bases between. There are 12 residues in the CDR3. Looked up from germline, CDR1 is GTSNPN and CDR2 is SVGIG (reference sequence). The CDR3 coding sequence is TGTGCCTGGAGCACAGGGAAAGAGACCCAGTACTTC. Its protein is CAWSTGKETQYF.

The CDR3 protein is CACGGSSSYEQYF. CDR3 sequence (DNA): TGTGCTTGTGGCGGAAGTAGCTCCTACGAGCAGTACTTC. The gene calls are TRBV27 and TRBJ2-7; D remains unclear. The CDR3 has 13 amino acids. Germline values: CDR1 MNHEY, CDR2 SMNVEV (reference sequence).

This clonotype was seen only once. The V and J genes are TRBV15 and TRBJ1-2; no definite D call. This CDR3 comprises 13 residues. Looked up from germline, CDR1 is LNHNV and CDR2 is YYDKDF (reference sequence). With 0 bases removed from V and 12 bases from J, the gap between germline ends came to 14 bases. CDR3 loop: CATSRDGGSPNTF. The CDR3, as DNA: TGTGCCACCAGCAGAGATGGAGGCAGCCCGAACACCTTC.

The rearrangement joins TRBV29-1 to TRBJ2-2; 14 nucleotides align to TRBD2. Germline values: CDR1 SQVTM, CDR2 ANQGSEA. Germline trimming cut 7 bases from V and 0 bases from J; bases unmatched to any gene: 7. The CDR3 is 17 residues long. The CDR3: CSATGLAGGTNTGELFF. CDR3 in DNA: TGCAGCGCTACTGGACTAGCGGGGGGAACGAACACCGGGGAGCTGTTTTTT.